Here is one T cell receptor (beta chain) with its context. This sample was taken from a study of cytomegalovirus exposure and HLA in healthy donors. This CDR3 is built from 16 residues. V lost 5 bases, J lost 3 bases, and 12 bases stayed unmatched. Per the germline V gene, CDR1 is MDHEN and CDR2 is SYDVKM. Amplification used 60 Vbeta primers and 13 Jbeta primers. The method was immunoSEQ multiplex PCR; TCRdb's version includes in-frame clones alone and lacks a portion of them. The sample records 150,000 to 200,000 clones, 75% to 85% being singletons. Input material: PBMCs. The receptor was derived from a woman aged 45-59 years in good health and CMV-seronegative. The genes are TRBV28 and TRBJ2-7, with 8 positions matching TRBD1. CDR3 sequence reads: CASSNPSGQGYYEQYF. CDR3 bases: TGTGCCAGCAGTAACCCCTCCGGACAGGGCTACTACGAGCAGTACTTC.